The 24 T cell receptor beta chains below all came from one sample that was sequenced in a study of T cell repertoires and Cas9 in healthy adults. The repertoire was sequenced with immunoSEQ multiplex PCR; TCRdb's copy has only in-frame clones and lacks some. In the table there are 20,000 to 25,000 clones, 85% to 95% of which are singletons. Sequenced material: CD4+ effector T cells (CD127+, CD25-, CD137-, CD154-) from PBMCs; culture status not recorded. These TCRs come from a human donor in good health.

The chain combines TRBV19 with TRBJ2-7; no firm D call. CDR3 length: 14 residues. From germline, CDR1 is LNHDA and CDR2 SQIVND (reference sequence). Trimming shortened V by 3 bases and J by 3 bases, and 12 bases separated the two germline ends. The CDR3 sequence: CASSIAPSDYEQYF. DNA of the CDR3: TGTGCCAGTAGTATCGCTCCCAGTGACTACGAGCAGTACTTC.

This clone was seen more than once but under ten times. The chain links TRBV19 to TRBJ1-5; tentative D call: TRBD1 (6 bases). The ends were cut back, 4 bases at V and 2 bases at J, with 15 bases in the middle. The CDR3 runs to 16 residues. The germline CDR1 and CDR2 sequences are LNHDA and SQIVND (reference sequence). This CDR3 is CASSNGGGRGNQPQHF. For the CDR3, the DNA is TGTGCCAGTAGTAATGGGGGGGGCAGGGGCAATCAGCCCCAGCATTTT.

This clone was seen just once. The chain has TRBV18 and TRBJ2-5; TRBD2 is a possible D gene (6 bases). Germline values: CDR1 KGHSH, CDR2 LQKENI. With 0 bases removed from V and 1 base from J, the gap between germline ends came to 12 bases. This CDR3 region has 16 residues. CDR3 in amino acids: CASSPPGRLIQETQYF. In DNA, the CDR3 is TGTGCCAGCTCACCACCGGGGAGGCTAATCCAAGAGACCCAGTACTTC.

The chain is built from TRBV29-1 and TRBJ2-5, with a possible D match to TRBD1 (6 bases). Trimming took off 4 bases at V and 5 bases at J, with 14 bases between the two ends. Germline lookup yields CDR1 SQVTM and CDR2 ANQGSEA. The CDR3 is 13 residues long. The CDR3 is CSVGGQAGETQYF. DNA for the CDR3: TGCAGCGTTGGGGGGCAGGCAGGCGAGACCCAGTACTTC.

This clone was seen only a few times. The V gene is TRBV6-5, the J gene TRBJ1-2, with D unclear. V dropped 2 bases and J dropped 3 bases, with 4 bases sitting between them. Germline CDR1 and CDR2: MNHEY and SVGAGI. The CDR3 loop spans 12 amino acids. CDR3 coding DNA: TGTGCCAGCAGTTACGGTGACTATGGCTACACCTTC. Its protein is CASSYGDYGYTF.

The chain carries TRBV5-1 and TRBJ1-1; TRBD1 is a possible D gene (6 bases). Germline CDR1 reads SGHRS; CDR2 reads YFSETQ. The CDR3 sequence is 13 residues long. Between the trimmed V and J ends, which lost 2 bases and 4 bases, there was a span of 9 bases. The CDR3 here is CASSLQGGTEAFF. The CDR3 coding sequence is TGCGCCAGCAGCTTACAGGGAGGCACTGAAGCTTTCTTT.

This sequence joins TRBV18 and TRBJ1-3; TRBD1 might be the D (6 bases). Germline CDR1 is KGHSH and CDR2 is LQKENI. The CDR3 sequence is 19 residues long. V was shortened by 3 bases and J by 0 bases, with 21 bases between the two germline ends. The chain's CDR3 is CASSPAVRTGRNSGNTIYF. CDR3 DNA: TGTGCCAGCTCACCGGCAGTTAGAACAGGGCGAAACTCTGGAAACACCATATATTTT.

V gene TRBV5-6 combines with J gene TRBJ2-5; TRBD1 matches at 11 bases. The trim removed 0 bases at V and 4 bases at J, leaving 2 bases unmatched. Looked up from germline, CDR1 is SGHDT and CDR2 is YYEEEE. CDR3 size: 15 residues. CDR3 sequence reads: CASSLVGTGGETQYF. For the CDR3, the DNA is TGTGCCAGCAGCTTGGTCGGGACAGGGGGAGAGACCCAGTACTTC. The full variable domain, rest sourced from reference TRBV5-6 and TRBJ2-5, is DAGVTQSPTHLIKTRGQQVTLRCSPKSGHDTVSWYQQALGQGPQFIFQYYEEEERQRGNFPDRFSGHQFPNYSSELNVNALLLGDSALYLCASSLVGTGGETQYFGPGTRLLVL.

The gene calls are TRBV6-4 and TRBJ2-3; TRBD1 aligns across 7 bases. The CDR3 loop spans 14 amino acids. V was clipped by 5 bases and J by 0 bases; unmatched bases: 2. CDR1 is MRHNA and CDR2 is SNTAGT in the germline V gene. The CDR3 loop reads CASSTQGSTDTQYF. CDR3 bases: TGTGCCAGCAGTACACAGGGGAGCACAGATACGCAGTATTTT.

This chain uses TRBV7-3 with TRBJ1-2; D unresolved. There are 12 residues in the CDR3. Germline lookup yields CDR1 SGHTA and CDR2 FQGTGA. The V end lost 8 bases, the J end lost 2 bases, and 9 bases lay between the germline ends. The chain's CDR3 is CASERSNYGYTF. As DNA, the CDR3 is TGTGCCAGCGAGCGGAGCAACTATGGCTACACCTTC.

The rearrangement links TRBV5-1 to TRBJ2-1, with a possible D match to TRBD1 (5 bases). CDR3 length: 16 amino acids. V lost 4 bases, J lost 8 bases, and 22 bases lay in between. Looked up from germline, CDR1 is SGHRS and CDR2 is YFSETQ. The CDR3, as DNA: TGCGCCAGCAGCCTCGGCCGGCAAGGGCAGGGTGATGAGCAGTTCTTC. This sequence encodes CASSLGRQGQGDEQFF.

The chain recombines TRBV7-9 with TRBJ2-1; 8 bases are shared with TRBD2. Unmatched junction bases numbered 10, after V lost 7 bases and J lost 5 bases. Germline loops: CDR1 SEHNR, CDR2 FQNEAQ (reference sequence). CDR3 size: 15 residues. The CDR3 region is CASTILRLANNEQFF. DNA of the CDR3: TGTGCCAGCACCATCCTCCGACTAGCGAACAATGAGCAGTTCTTC.

The V gene is TRBV27, the J gene TRBJ1-2; TRBD1 agrees at 9 bases. This CDR3 is built from 14 residues. Germline V gene data show CDR1 as MNHEY and CDR2 as SMNVEV (reference sequence). The V segment lost 6 bases and the J segment 4 bases; nucleotides outside the gene matches: 6. The CDR3 here is CASRLTGGSYGYTF. In nucleotides, the CDR3 is TGTGCCAGCAGATTGACAGGGGGGAGCTATGGCTACACCTTC.

The rearrangement uses TRBV19 and TRBJ1-5, with TRBD1 matching 7 bases. Trimming took 6 bases from V and 0 from J; bases not matched to a gene: 8. Per germline, CDR1 LNHDA and CDR2 SQIVND (reference sequence). CDR3 length: 16 amino acids. CDR3 amino acids: CASSGGGPYSNQPQHF. Here the CDR3 DNA reads TGTGCCAGTAGCGGAGGGGGCCCGTATAGCAATCAGCCCCAGCATTTT.

This clone was observed once. The chain combines TRBV11-3 with TRBJ1-1; D might be TRBD1 (6 bases). The CDR3 has 15 amino acids. Trimming left V 5 bases short and J 4 bases short, with 17 bases between. The germline CDR1 and CDR2 sequences are SGHNT and YENEEA. The CDR3 loop is CASSPLGGGLTEAFF. In nucleotides, the CDR3 is TGTGCCAGCAGCCCCCTCGGGGGGGGCCTCACTGAAGCTTTCTTT. Variable domain in full (rest from reference TRBV11-3 and TRBJ1-1): EAGVVQSPRYKIIEKKQPVAFWCNPISGHNTLYWYLQNLGQGPELLIRYENEEAVDDSQLPKDRFSAERLKGVDSTLKIQPAELGDSAVYLCASSPLGGGLTEAFFGQGTRLTVV.

CDR3 loop: CASSLNLVRETQETQYF. The CDR3 DNA sequence: TGTGCCAGCAGCTTAAACCTAGTCAGGGAGACCCAAGAGACCCAGTACTTC. The chain is built from TRBV7-3 and TRBJ2-5; D possibly uses TRBD1 or TRBD2 (5 bases each). Germline loops: CDR1 SGHTA, CDR2 FQGTGA. Trimming left V 1 base short and J 1 base short, with 16 bases between. This CDR3 comprises 17 residues.

The rearrangement links TRBV23-1 to TRBJ2-5; possibly TRBD2 for D (7 bases). TRBV23-1 is filed as an ORF, its function uncertain. V gave up 3 bases and J gave up 4 bases, with 21 bases separating them. This CDR3 spans 17 amino acids. DNA of the CDR3: TGCGCCAGCAGTCACCCTATGGACCGGAGGGGGGGAGAGACCCAGTACTTC. Translating it yields CASSHPMDRRGGETQYF.

The chain couples TRBV5-4 to TRBJ2-2, with D unresolved. The CDR3 sequence is 14 residues long. The germline V and J ends were trimmed by 0 bases and 1 base, with 4 bases remaining between them. Germline V gene sequence: CDR1 SGHNT, CDR2 YYREEE (reference sequence). DNA for the CDR3: TGTGCCAGCAGCTTGGGTCTGAACACCGGGGAGCTGTTTTTT. Its translation: CASSLGLNTGELFF.

V is TRBV7-2 and J is TRBJ1-4, with 7 bases matching TRBD1. Germline CDR1 is SGHTA and CDR2 is FQGNSA. The CDR3 is made up of 15 amino acids. Trimming took 2 bases from V and 7 from J; bases not matched to a gene: 7. The CDR3 sequence: CASSLPRQGFEKLFF. The CDR3, as DNA: TGTGCCAGCAGCTTACCCAGACAGGGATTTGAAAAACTGTTTTTT.

V usage is TRBV6-6 and J usage is TRBJ2-7; no firm D call. With 2 bases removed from V and 1 base from J, the gap between germline ends came to 9 bases. The CDR3 length is 14 residues. Looked up from germline, CDR1 is MNHNY and CDR2 is SVGAGI (reference sequence). The CDR3 region has the DNA TGTGCCAGCAGTTACCCCCTACAATCCTACGAGCAGTACTTC. It specifies CASSYPLQSYEQYF.

The chain uses TRBV10-3 and TRBJ2-7; the match to TRBD2 covers 7 bases. This CDR3 is built from 18 residues. Trimming took 3 bases from V and 0 from J; bases not matched to a gene: 14. CDR1 is ENHRY, CDR2 SYGVKD, per germline. The CDR3 region is CAISEYRSGVGPSYEQYF. As DNA, the CDR3 is TGTGCCATCAGTGAATATAGAAGCGGGGTGGGACCCTCCTACGAGCAGTACTTC.

The chain uses TRBV9 and TRBJ1-1; D is perhaps TRBD1 (5 bases). Germline loops: CDR1 SGDLS, CDR2 YYNGEE. Trimming pared 2 bases from V and 11 bases from J, leaving 22 bases between. The CDR3 loop spans 15 amino acids. CDR3 amino acids: CASSVLPPGRGTAFF. In DNA form, the CDR3 reads TGTGCCAGCAGCGTCCTCCCTCCTGGAAGGGGTACGGCTTTCTTT. The whole variable domain, filled in from reference TRBV9 and TRBJ1-1, reads DSGVTQTPKHLITATGQRVTLRCSPRSGDLSVYWYQQSLDQGLQFLIQYYNGEERAKGNILERFSAQQFPDLHSELNLSSLELGDSALYFCASSVLPPGRGTAFFGQGTRLTVV.

In DNA form, the CDR3 reads TGCGCCAGCAGCCAAGAGGGGGGGGTTGGAAACACCATATATTTT. Translated, it gives CASSQEGGVGNTIYF. This chain joins TRBV4-1 and TRBJ1-3; D perhaps matches TRBD1 (5 bases). Per the germline V gene, CDR1 is MGHRA and CDR2 is YSYEKL. The CDR3 consists of 15 residues. Trimming shortened V by 0 bases and J by 3 bases, and 9 bases separated the two germline ends.

Worth noting for this clone: Its ends do not fully match the called genes, so a read error is possible. The genes are TRBV18 and TRBJ2-5, with D hard to call. The CDR3 has 17 residues. Per the germline V gene, CDR1 is KGHSH and CDR2 is LQKENI. This chain's CDR3 is CASSTYPAKGPNPVVDF. CDR3 bases: TGTGCCAGCTCAACATACCCCGCCAAGGGCCCGAACCCTGTTGTGGACTTC.